The clone carrying this T cell receptor (beta chain) was observed once. V was trimmed by 8 bases and J by 4 bases, leaving 17 bases between them. The CDR3 has 14 residues. In germline, CDR1 is LNHDA, CDR2 SQIVND (reference sequence). The sample comes from a study of OX40 agonist ivuxolimab in advanced cancers. Study-wide background: Patients' therapy was ivuxolimab, an antibody that acts as an agonist of OX40 (CD134). Under the entry rules, prior anti-PD-1, anti-PD-L1 or anti-CTLA-4 therapy was allowed, and roughly 39% had some.

Generated by immunoSEQ multiplex PCR, the TCRdb table keeps only in-frame clones and is missing some. The table shows roughly 90,000 clones, with approximately 91% occurring only once. This TCR derives from an adult with an advanced solid tumor such as melanoma, head and neck, liver or kidney cancer. Sample: CD4+ or CD8+ T cells sorted from blood, taken in a trial of the OX40 agonist ivuxolimab. The gene calls are TRBV19 and TRBJ2-5; TRBD2 is a possible D gene (6 bases). CDR3 nucleotides: TGTGCCAGTGGAGGAGGGATCGGGGGAGAGACCCAGTACTTC. Translated, it gives CASGGGIGGETQYF.